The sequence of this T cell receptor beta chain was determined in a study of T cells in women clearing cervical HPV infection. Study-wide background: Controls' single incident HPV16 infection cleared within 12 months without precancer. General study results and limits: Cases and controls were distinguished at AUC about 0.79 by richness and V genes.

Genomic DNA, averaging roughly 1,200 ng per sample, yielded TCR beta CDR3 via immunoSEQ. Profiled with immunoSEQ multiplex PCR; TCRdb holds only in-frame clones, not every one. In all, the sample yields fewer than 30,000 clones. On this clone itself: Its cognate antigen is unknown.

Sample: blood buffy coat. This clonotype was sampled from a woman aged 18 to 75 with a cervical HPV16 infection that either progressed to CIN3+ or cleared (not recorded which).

The CDR3 DNA, read in part, is TGTGCCAGCAGCTATTCAGGGGATGGC. This gives the protein CASSYSGDG. Given in full, the CDR3 is CASSYSGDGYTF. The chain employs TRBV7-9 and TRBJ1-2; a possible D gene is TRBD1 (6 bases). The read terminates 3 residues before the CDR3 end, so the remaining end is supplied by the germline J gene. In germline, CDR1 is SEHNR, CDR2 FQNEAQ (reference sequence). V gave up 4 bases and J gave up 6 bases, with 9 bases separating them. This CDR3 has 12 amino acids.